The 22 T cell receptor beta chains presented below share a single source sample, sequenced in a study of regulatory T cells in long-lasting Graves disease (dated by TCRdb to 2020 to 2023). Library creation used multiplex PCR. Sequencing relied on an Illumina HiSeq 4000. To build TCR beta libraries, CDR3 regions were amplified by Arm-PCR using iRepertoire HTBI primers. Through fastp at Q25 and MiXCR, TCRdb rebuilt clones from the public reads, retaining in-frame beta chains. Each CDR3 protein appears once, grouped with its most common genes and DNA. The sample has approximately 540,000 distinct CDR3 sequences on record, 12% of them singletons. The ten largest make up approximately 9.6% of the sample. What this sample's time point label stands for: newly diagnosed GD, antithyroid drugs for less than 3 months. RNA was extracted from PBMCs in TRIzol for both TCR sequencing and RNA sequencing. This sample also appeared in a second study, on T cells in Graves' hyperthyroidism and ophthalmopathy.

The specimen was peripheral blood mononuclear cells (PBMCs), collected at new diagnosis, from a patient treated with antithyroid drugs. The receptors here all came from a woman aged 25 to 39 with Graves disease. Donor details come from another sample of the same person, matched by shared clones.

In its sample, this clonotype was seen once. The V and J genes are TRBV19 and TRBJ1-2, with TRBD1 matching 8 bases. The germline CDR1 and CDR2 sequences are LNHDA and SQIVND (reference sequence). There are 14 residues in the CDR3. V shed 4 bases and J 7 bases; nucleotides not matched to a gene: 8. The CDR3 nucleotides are TGTGCCAGTAGTAAGGACAGGGCCTCCGTTGGCTACACCTTC. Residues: CASSKDRASVGYTF.

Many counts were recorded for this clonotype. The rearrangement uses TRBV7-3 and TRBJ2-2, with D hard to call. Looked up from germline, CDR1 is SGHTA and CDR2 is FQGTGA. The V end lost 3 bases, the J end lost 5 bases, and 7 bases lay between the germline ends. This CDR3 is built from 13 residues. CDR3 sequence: CASSFYRTGELFF. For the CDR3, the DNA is TGTGCCAGCAGCTTTTATAGGACCGGGGAGCTGTTTTTT. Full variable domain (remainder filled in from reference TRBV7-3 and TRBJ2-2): GAGVSQTPSNKVTEKGKYVELRCDPISGHTALYWYRQSLGQGPEFLIYFQGTGAADDSGLPNDRFFAVRPEGSVSTLKIQRTERGDSAVYLCASSFYRTGELFFGEGSRLTVL.

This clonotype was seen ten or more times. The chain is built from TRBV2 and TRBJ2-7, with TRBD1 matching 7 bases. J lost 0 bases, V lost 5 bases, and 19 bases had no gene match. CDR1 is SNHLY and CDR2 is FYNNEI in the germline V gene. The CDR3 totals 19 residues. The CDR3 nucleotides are TGTGCCAGCAGTTCCTACGGACTGTCGGGGCCAGGGGGCTCCTACGAGCAGTACTTC. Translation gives CASSSYGLSGPGGSYEQYF.

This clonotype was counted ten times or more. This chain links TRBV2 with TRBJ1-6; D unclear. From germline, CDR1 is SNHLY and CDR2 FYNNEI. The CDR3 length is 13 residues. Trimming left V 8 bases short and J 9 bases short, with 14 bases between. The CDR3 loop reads CASLPDEVSPLHF. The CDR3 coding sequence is TGTGCCAGCCTCCCAGACGAGGTTTCACCCCTCCACTTT.

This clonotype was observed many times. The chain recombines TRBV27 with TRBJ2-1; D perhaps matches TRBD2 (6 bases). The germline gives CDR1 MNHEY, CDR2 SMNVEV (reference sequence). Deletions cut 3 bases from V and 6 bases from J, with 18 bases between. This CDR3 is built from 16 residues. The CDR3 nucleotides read TGTGCCAGCAGTTTGCCGCCGGGACTCCGCCTCAATGAGCAGTTCTTC. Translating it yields CASSLPPGLRLNEQFF.

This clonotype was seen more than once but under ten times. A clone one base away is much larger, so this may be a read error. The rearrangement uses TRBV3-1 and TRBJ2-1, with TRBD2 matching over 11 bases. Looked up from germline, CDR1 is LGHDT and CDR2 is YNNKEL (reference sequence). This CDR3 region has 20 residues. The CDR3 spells CASSQDGTSGASLSYNGQFF. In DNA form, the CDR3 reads TGTGCCAGCAGCCAAGATGGGACTAGCGGAGCTTCCCTCTCCTACAATGGGCAGTTCTTC.

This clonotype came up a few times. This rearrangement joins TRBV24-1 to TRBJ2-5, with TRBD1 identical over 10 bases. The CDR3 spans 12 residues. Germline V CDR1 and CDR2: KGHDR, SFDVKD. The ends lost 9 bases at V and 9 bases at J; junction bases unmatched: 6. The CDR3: CATAGQGEAQYF. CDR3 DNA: TGTGCCACCGCCGGACAGGGGGAGGCCCAGTACTTC.

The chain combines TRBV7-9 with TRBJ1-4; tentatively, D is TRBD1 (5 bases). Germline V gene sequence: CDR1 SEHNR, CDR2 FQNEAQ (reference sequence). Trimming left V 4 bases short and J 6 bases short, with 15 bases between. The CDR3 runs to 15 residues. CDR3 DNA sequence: TGTGCCAGCAGCTCTATACAGGATGAGGATGAAAAACTGTTTTTT. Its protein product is CASSSIQDEDEKLFF.

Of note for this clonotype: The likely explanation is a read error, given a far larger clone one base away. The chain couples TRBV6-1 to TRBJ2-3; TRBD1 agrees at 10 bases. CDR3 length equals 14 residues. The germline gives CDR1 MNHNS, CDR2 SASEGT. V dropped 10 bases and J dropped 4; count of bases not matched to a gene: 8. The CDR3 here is CATRTGGPADTQYF. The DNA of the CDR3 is TGTGCCACCAGGACAGGGGGGCCCGCAGATACGCAGTATTTT.

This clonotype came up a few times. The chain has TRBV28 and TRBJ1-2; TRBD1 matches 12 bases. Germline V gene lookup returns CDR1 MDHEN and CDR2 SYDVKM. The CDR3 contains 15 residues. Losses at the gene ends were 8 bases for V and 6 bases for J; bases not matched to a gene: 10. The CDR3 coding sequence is TGTGCCAGCGGAATATCCGGGACAGGGGGCCATGGCTACACCTTC. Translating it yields CASGISGTGGHGYTF.

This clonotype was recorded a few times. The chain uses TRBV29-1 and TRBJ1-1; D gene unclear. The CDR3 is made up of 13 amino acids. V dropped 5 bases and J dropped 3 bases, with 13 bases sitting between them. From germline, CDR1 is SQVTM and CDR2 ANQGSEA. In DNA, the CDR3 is TGCAGCGTTAATTGGTCCCTATACACTGAAGCTTTCTTT. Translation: CSVNWSLYTEAFF.

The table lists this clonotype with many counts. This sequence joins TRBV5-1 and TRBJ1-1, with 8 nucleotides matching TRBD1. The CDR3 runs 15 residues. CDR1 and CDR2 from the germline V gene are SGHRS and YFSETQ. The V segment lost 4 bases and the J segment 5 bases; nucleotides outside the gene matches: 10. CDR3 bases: TGCGCCAGCAGCACTAACCCTGACAGGGGAACTGAAGCTTTCTTT. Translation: CASSTNPDRGTEAFF.

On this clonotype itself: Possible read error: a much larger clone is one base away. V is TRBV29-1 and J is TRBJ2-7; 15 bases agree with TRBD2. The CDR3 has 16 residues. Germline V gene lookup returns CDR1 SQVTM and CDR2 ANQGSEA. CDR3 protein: CSVRTSGRAVRYEQHF. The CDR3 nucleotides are TGCAGCGTCCGGACTAGCGGGAGGGCTGTGCGGTACGAGCAGCACTTC.

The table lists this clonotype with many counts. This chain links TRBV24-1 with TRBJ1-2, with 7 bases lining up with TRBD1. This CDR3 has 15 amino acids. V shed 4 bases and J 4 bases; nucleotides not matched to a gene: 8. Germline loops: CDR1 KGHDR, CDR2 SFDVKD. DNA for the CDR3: TGTGCCACCAGTGACCCCGGACAGGCAGGCTATGGCTACACCTTC. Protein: CATSDPGQAGYGYTF.

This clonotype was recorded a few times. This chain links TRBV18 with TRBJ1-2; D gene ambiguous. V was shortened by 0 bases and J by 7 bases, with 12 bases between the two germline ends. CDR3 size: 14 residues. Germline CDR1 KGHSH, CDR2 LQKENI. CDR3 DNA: TGTGCCAGCTCACCACCGCGAGGGCAAAGTGGCTACACCTTC. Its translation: CASSPPRGQSGYTF.

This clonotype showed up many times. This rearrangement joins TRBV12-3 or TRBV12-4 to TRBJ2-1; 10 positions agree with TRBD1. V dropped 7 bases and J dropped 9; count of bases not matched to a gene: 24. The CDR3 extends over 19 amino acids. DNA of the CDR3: TGTGCCAGCACAAAAGGACAATCGTGGTGGGACAGGGGATATGGTGAGCAGTTCTTC. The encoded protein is CASTKGQSWWDRGYGEQFF.

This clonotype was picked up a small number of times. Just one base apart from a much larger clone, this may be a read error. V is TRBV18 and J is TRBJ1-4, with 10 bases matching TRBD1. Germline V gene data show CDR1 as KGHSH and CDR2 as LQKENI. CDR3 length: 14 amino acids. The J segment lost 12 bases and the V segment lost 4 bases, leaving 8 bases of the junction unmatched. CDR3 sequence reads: CASSRQGAEEELFF. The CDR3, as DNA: TGTGCCAGCTCACGACAGGGGGCGGAAGAAGAACTGTTTTTT.

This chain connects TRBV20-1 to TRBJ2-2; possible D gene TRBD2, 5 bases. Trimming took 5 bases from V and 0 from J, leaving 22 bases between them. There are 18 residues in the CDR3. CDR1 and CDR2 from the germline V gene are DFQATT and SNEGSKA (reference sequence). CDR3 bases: TGCAGTGCTGAGCCCTTTAGGGAGTCTGTGACGAACACCGGGGAGCTGTTTTTT. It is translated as CSAEPFRESVTNTGELFF.

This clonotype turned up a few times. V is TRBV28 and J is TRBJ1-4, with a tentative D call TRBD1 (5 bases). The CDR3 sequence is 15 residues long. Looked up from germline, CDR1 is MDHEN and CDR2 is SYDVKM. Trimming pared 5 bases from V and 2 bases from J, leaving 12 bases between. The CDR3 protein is CASSVPRDTNEKLFF. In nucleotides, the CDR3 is TGTGCCAGCAGTGTTCCTAGGGACACTAATGAAAAACTGTTTTTT.

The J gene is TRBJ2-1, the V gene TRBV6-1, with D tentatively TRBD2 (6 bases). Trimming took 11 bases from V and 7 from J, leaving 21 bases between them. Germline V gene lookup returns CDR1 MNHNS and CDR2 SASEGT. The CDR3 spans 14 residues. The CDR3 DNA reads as TGTGCCGCCGAGACCGGGGGAATGCGTAATGAGCAGTTCTTC. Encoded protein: CAAETGGMRNEQFF.

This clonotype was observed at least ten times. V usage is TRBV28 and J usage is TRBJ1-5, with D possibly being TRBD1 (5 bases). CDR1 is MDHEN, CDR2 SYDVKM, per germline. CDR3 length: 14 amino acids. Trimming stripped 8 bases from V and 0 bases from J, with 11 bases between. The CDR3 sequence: CASGGGYSNQPQHF. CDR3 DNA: TGTGCCAGCGGTGGGGGGTATAGCAATCAGCCCCAGCATTTT.

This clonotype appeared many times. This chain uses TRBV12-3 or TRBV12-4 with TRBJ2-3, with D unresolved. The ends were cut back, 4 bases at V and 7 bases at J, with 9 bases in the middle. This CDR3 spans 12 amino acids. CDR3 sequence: CASSSWVNTQYF. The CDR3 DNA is TGTGCCAGCAGTTCCTGGGTAAATACGCAGTATTTT.